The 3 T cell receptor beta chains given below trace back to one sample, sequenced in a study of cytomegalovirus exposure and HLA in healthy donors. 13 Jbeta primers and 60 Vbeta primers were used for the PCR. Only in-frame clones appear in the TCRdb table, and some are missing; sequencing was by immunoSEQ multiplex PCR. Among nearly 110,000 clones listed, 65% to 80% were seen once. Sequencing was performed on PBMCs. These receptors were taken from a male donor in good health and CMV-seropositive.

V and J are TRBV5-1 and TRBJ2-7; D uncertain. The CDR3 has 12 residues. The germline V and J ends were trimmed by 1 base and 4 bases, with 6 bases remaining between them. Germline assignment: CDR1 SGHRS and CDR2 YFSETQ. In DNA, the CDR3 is TGCGCCAGCAGCTTGTTCAGTTACGAGCAGTACTTC. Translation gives CASSLFSYEQYF.

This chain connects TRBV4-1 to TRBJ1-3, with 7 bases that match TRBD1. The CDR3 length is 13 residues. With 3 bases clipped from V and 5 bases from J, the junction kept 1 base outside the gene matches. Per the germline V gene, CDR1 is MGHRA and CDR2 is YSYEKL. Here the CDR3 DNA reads TGCGCCAGCAGCCAGGGACAGAGAAACACCATATATTTT. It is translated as CASSQGQRNTIYF.

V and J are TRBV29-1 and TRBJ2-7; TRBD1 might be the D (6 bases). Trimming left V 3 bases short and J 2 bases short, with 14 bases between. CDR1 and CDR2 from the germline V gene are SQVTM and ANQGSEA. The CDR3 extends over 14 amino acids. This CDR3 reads CSVDRGTGPYEQYF. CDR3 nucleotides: TGCAGCGTTGACAGGGGCACCGGGCCCTACGAGCAGTACTTC.